This T cell receptor beta chain was sequenced during a study of blood T cell repertoires in COVID-19. Profiling relied on immunoSEQ multiplex PCR, and the TCRdb table lists in-frame clones only, not all of them. The sample includes 150,000 to 200,000 clones, over 80% seen only once; the top ten take roughly 7.5%. V shed 3 bases and J 7 bases; nucleotides not matched to a gene: 13. In germline, CDR1 is SGHTA, CDR2 FQGNSA. The CDR3 extends over 17 amino acids. Sample: peripheral blood. The rearrangement joins TRBV7-2 to TRBJ2-1; 9 nucleotides agree with TRBD2. This sequence was found in a woman between 70 and 85 years old with COVID-19, enrolled during active disease. CDR3 nucleotides: TGTGCCAGCAGCTTGGAGGCGACTAGCGGTGGTCGGAATGAGCAGTTCTTC. Translating it yields CASSLEATSGGRNEQFF.